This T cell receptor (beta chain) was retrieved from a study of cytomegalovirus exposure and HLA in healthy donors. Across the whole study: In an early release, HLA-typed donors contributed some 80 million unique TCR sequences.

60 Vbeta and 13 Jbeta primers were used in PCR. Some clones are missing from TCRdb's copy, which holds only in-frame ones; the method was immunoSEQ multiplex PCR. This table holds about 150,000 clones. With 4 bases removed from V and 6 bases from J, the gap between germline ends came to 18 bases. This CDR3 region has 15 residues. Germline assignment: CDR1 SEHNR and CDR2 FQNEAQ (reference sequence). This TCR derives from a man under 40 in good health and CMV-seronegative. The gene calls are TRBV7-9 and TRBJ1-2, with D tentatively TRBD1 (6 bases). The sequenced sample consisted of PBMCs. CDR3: CASSSGQSELDGYTF. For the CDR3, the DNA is TGTGCCAGCAGCTCCGGACAGTCAGAGTTAGATGGCTACACCTTC.